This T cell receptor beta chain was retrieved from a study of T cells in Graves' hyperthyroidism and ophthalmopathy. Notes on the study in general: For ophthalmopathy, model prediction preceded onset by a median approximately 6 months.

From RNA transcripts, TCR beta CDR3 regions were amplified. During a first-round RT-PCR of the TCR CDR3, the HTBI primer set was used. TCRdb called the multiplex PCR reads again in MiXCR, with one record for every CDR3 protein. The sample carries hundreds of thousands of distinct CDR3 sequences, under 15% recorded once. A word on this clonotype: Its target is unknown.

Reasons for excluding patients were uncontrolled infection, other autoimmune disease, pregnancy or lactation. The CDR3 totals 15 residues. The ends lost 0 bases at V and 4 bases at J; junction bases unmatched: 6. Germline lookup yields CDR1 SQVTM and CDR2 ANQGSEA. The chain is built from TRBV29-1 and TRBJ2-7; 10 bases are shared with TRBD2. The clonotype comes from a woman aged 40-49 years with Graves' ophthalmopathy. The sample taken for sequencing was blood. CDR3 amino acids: CSVEDYQREGYEQYF. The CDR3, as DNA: TGCAGCGTTGAAGACTACCAGCGGGAGGGATACGAGCAGTACTTC.